Listed below are T cell receptor beta chains from one sample, sequenced in a study of T cells in Graves' hyperthyroidism and ophthalmopathy. Each CDR3 protein gets one entry after TCRdb re-called the multiplex PCR reads with MiXCR. Among hundreds of thousands of distinct CDR3 sequences, over 15% were seen once, and the ten largest hold less than 70%. The material sequenced was blood. The receptor source for this set is a woman aged 55-70 years with Graves' ophthalmopathy. Both conserved end residues are part of each CDR3. A D gene is named only where the DNA matches it firmly. Clone size is stated in some rows and not others, as once, few, many or a class when expanded.

J gene,V gene,D gene,CDR3 length,clone size,CDR3 DNA,CDR3 protein
TRBJ2-5,TRBV10-3,TRBD1,16,many,TGTGCCACAACGACAGGGGGAAAGTCGTCCCAAGAGACCCAGTACTTC,CATTTGGKSSQETQYF
TRBJ2-7,TRBV6-1,NA,12,NA,TGTGCCAGCAGTGTCAAGTACTACGAGCAGTACTTC,CASSVKYYEQYF
TRBJ2-7,TRBV20-1,NA,14,many,TGCAGTGCTAGGCGGACACTACCGATCTCCGAGCAGTACTTC,CSARRTLPISEQYF
TRBJ1-6,TRBV9,TRBD1,16,NA,TGTGCCAGCAGTCTATCCCGGACAGGGGGAAATTCACCCCTCCACTTT,CASSLSRTGGNSPLHF
TRBJ1-1,TRBV9,NA,15,many,TGTGCCAGCAGCGATGGACCCGTGGGGAACACTGAAGCTTTCTTT,CASSDGPVGNTEAFF
TRBJ1-5,TRBV7-9,NA,15,few,TGTGCCAGCAGCCCCGGCGGCCGGAGGGGGCAGCCCCAGCATTTT,CASSPGGRRGQPQHF
TRBJ1-1,TRBV5-1,TRBD1,12,many,TGCGCCAGCAGCTCCGAGACAGGGGAAGCTTTCTTT,CASSSETGEAFF
TRBJ2-2,TRBV5-1,NA,14,many,TGCGCCAGCAGCCACCGGACAGACACCGGGGAGCTGTTTTTT,CASSHRTDTGELFF
TRBJ1-1,TRBV20-1,TRBD1,13,NA,TGCAGTGCCAGACAGGGGGTGGACACTGAAGCTTTCTTT,CSARQGVDTEAFF
TRBJ2-2,TRBV7-9,TRBD2,15,many,TGTGCCAGCAGCCTGACTAGCGGGAACACCGGGGAGCTGTTTTTT,CASSLTSGNTGELFF
TRBJ2-7,TRBV4-1,NA,14,few,TGCGCCAGCAGCCAAGAAAGTAGGGCAAGGGAGCAGTACTTC,CASSQESRAREQYF
TRBJ1-6,TRBV18,NA,13,NA,TGTGCCAGCTCACCAGGGGGCGATTCACCCCTCCACTTT,CASSPGGDSPLHF
TRBJ2-1,TRBV11-1,TRBD2,17,many,TGTGCCAGCACCCTCCGACTAGCGGGAGGTTCCTACAATGAGCAGTTCTTC,CASTLRLAGGSYNEQFF
TRBJ2-7,TRBV5-4,TRBD2,14,NA,TGTGCCAGCAGCTTGGTCCACGCGGGGGACGAGCAGTACTTC,CASSLVHAGDEQYF
TRBJ1-1,TRBV7-9,NA,13,NA,TGTGCCAGCAGCTTCGACAACAACACTGAATCTTTCTTT,CASSFDNNTESFF
TRBJ2-7,TRBV20-1,NA,14,NA,TGCAGTGCTAGAGAAGGAGGGTCTGGCTACGAGCAGTACTTC,CSAREGGSGYEQYF
TRBJ2-2,TRBV7-9,TRBD1,15,NA,TGTGCCAGTACCGGGACAGGAGTCGGTGCCGGGGAGCTGTTTTTT,CASTGTGVGAGELFF
TRBJ2-7,TRBV28,NA,16,few,TGTGCCAGCACCGACCCAGGAAAAAGGAGCTCCTACGAGCAGTACTTC,CASTDPGKRSSYEQYF
TRBJ2-5,TRBV4-2,TRBD2,15,NA,TGTGCCAGCAGCCAAGAATTTTTGGGAGGGGAGACCCAGTACTTC,CASSQEFLGGETQYF